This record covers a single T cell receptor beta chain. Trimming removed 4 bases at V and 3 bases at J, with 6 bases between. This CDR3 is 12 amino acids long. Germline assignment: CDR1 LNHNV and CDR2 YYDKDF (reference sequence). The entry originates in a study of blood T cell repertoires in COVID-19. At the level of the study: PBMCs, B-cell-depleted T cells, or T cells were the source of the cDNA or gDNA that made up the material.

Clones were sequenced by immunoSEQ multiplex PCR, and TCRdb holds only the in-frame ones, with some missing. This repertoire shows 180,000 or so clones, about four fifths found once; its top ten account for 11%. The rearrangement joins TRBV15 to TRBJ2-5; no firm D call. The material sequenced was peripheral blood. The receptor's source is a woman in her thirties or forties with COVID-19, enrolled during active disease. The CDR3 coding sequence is TGTGCCACCAGCAAGACTGAAGAGACCCAGTACTTC. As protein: CATSKTEETQYF.